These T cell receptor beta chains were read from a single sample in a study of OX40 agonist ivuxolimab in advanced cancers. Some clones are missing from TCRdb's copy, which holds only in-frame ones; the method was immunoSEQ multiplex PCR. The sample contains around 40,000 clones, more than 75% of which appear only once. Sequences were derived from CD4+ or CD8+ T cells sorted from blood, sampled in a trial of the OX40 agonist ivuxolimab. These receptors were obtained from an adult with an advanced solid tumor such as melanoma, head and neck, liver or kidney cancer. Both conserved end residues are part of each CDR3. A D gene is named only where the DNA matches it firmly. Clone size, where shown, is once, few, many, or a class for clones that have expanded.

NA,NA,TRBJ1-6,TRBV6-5,CASSSPGLSSPLHF,TGTGCCAGCAGTTCCCCAGGACTCAGTTCACCCCTCCACTTT
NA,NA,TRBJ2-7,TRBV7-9,CASSSTVSYEQYF,TGTGCCAGCAGCTCCACAGTTTCCTACGAGCAGTACTTC
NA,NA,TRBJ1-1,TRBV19,CASSTGHSNTEAFF,TGTGCCAGTAGTACCGGGCATTCGAACACTGAAGCTTTCTTT
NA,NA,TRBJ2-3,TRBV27,CASSLGGDTQYF,TGTGCCAGCAGTTTAGGGGGAGATACGCAGTATTTT
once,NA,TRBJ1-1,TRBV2,CASSGSRDTEAFF,TGTGCCAGCAGTGGGTCCAGGGACACTGAAGCTTTCTTT
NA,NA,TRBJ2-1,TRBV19,CASSLTPVVGEQFF,TGTGCCAGTAGCCTTACCCCCGTAGTTGGTGAGCAGTTCTTC
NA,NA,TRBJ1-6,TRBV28,CASSSSAFIDNSPLHF,NA
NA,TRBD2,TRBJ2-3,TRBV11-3,CASSLLAGGQDTQYF,TGTGCCAGCAGCTTGCTAGCGGGAGGGCAAGATACGCAGTATTTT
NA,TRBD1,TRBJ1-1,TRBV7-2,CASSSQGALDPEAFF,TGTGCCAGCAGCTCACAGGGGGCACTGGATCCTGAAGCTTTCTTT
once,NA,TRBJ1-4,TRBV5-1,CASSLEGDGREKLFF,TGCGCCAGCAGCTTGGAGGGGGACGGCAGAGAAAAACTGTTTTTT
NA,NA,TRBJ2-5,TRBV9,CASSVGLQGIQETQYF,TGTGCCAGCAGCGTAGGGCTTCAGGGCATCCAAGAGACCCAGTACTTC
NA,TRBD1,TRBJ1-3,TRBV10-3,CAISQDRGGSGNTIYF,TGTGCCATCAGTCAGGACAGGGGCGGCTCTGGAAACACCATATATTTT
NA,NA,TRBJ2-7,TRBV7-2,CASSLSRSSYEQYF,TGTGCCAGCAGCTTATCCCGGAGCTCCTACGAGCAGTACTTC
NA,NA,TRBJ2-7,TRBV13,CASSLDRRTYEQYF,TGTGCCAGCAGCTTAGACAGACGAACCTACGAGCAGTACTTC
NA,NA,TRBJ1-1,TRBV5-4,CASSALEGLEAFF,TGTGCCAGCAGCGCTTTGGAAGGGTTGGAAGCTTTCTTT
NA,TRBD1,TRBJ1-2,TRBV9,CASSVQGDYGYTF,TGTGCCAGCAGCGTTCAGGGGGACTATGGCTACACCTTC
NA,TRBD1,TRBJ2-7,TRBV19,CASRRTGVPYEQYF,TGTGCCAGTAGACGGACAGGGGTCCCCTACGAGCAGTACTTC
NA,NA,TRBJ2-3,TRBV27,CASSLEGSDTQYF,TGTGCCAGCAGTTTAGAGGGCTCAGATACGCAGTATTTT